This T cell receptor (beta chain) was recovered during a study of T cell clonality in common variable immunodeficiency. This clone was observed many times. Its target is unknown. The read halts 3 residues ahead of the CDR3 end, with the missing end drawn from the germline J gene. Study findings and constraints: In common variable immunodeficiency, TCR beta chains reportedly carried fewer deletions and N-nucleotide insertions.

Equal genomic DNA amounts from CVID and control samples were sequenced. The protocol was immunoSEQ multiplex PCR, while the TCRdb copy is restricted to in-frame clones and leaves out a portion. Listed for the sample are tens of thousands of clones, none seen a single time. This CDR3 has 13 residues. CDR1 and CDR2 from the germline V gene are SGHDN and FVKESK. Trimming left V 5 bases short and J 8 bases short, with 10 bases between. The gene calls are TRBV14 and TRBJ1-6; perhaps TRBD1 as D (6 bases). Sequencing input: peripheral blood mononuclear cells. The sequence came from a person between 18 and 75 years old in good health. The CDR3 reads CASSFRGYSPLHF. The CDR3 bases that were read are TGTGCCAGCAGCTTTAGGGGGTATTCACCC.